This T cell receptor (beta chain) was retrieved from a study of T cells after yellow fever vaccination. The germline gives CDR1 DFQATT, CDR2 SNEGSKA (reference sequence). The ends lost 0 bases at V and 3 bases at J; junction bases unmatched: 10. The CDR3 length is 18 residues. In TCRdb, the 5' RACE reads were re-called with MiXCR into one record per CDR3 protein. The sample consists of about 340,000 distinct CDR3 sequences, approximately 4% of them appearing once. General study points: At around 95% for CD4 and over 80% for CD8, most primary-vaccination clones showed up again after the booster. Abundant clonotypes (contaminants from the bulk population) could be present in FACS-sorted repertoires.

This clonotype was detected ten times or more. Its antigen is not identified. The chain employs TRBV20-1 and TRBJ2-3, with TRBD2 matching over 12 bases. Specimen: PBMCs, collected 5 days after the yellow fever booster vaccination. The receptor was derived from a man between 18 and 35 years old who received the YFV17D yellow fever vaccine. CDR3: CSAREDSTSGGPTDTQYF. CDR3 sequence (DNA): TGCAGTGCTAGAGAAGATTCCACTAGCGGGGGGCCAACAGATACGCAGTATTTT.